One sample yielded the 6 T cell receptor beta chains listed below, sequenced in a study of early T cells in non-severe SARS-CoV-2 infection. Via MiXCR, TCRdb re-called the 5' RACE reads, giving one row per CDR3 protein. Counted here are 88,000 or so distinct CDR3 sequences, about 15% occurring once; the ten biggest clones make up 4.5% to 7%. Sequenced material: whole blood. The receptor set was obtained from an adult who was a healthcare worker with PCR-confirmed SARS-CoV-2 infection or an uninfected control (not recorded which).

The V call is TRBV20-1, the J call TRBJ2-5; D gene uncertain. In germline, CDR1 is DFQATT, CDR2 SNEGSKA (reference sequence). V was cut by 0 bases and J by 4 bases, with 12 bases left in between. CDR3 length: 14 residues. The CDR3 loop reads CSARDTHSPETQYF. The CDR3 bases are TGCAGTGCTAGAGATACCCACTCCCCAGAGACCCAGTACTTC.

This clonotype was seen a handful of times. An end of the junction does not agree with germline; a read error may underlie this. This rearrangement joins TRBV28 to TRBJ1-6, with D tentatively TRBD1 (5 bases). Germline V gene data show CDR1 as MDHEN and CDR2 as SYDVKM. This CDR3 has 13 amino acids. The CDR3 sequence is CASLLGDYSPLHF. As DNA, the CDR3 is TGCGCCAGCCTTTTGGGGGATTATTCACCCCTCCACTTT. The whole variable domain, filled in from reference TRBV28 and TRBJ1-6, reads DVKVTQSSRYLVKRTGEKVFLECVQDMDHENMFWYRQDPGLGLRLIYFSYDVKMKEKGDIPEGYSVSREKKERFSLILESASTNQTSMYLCASLLGDYSPLHFGNGTRLTVT.

J is TRBJ2-7 and V is TRBV3-1; 8 nucleotides align to TRBD1. Germline CDR1 is LGHDT and CDR2 is YNNKEL (reference sequence). J lost 1 base, V lost 3 bases, and 5 bases had no gene match. The CDR3 contains 15 residues. CDR3 sequence: CASSQTGDSSYEQYF. CDR3 coding DNA: TGTGCCAGCAGCCAGACAGGGGACTCGTCCTACGAGCAGTACTTC.

V usage is TRBV7-8 and J usage is TRBJ2-6, with 10 bases identical to TRBD2. The CDR3 extends over 17 amino acids. Trimming at V came to 3 bases and at J to 2 bases, leaving 4 bases not matched to a gene. The germline V gene encodes CDR1 SGHVS and CDR2 FQNEAQ. CDR3 nucleotide sequence: TGTGCCAGCAGCTTTAGCGGGGGGTACGCTGGGGCCAACGTCCTGACTTTC. It translates to CASSFSGGYAGANVLTF.

This chain uses TRBV7-9 with TRBJ1-4; tentative D call: TRBD1 (6 bases). The CDR3 spans 14 residues. The germline gives CDR1 SEHNR, CDR2 FQNEAQ (reference sequence). Trimming shortened V by 2 bases and J by 5 bases, and 9 bases separated the two germline ends. CDR3 bases: TGTGCCAGCAGCTTATCACAGGGAAATGAAAAACTGTTTTTT. This encodes CASSLSQGNEKLFF. The whole variable domain, filled in from reference TRBV7-9 and TRBJ1-4, reads DTGVSQNPRHKITKRGQNVTFRCDPISEHNRLYWYRQTLGQGPEFLTYFQNEAQLEKSRLLSDRFSAERPKGSFSTLEIQRTEQGDSAMYLCASSLSQGNEKLFFGSGTQLSVL.

This chain uses TRBV28 with TRBJ2-5; 8 bases are shared with TRBD1. The J segment lost 4 bases and the V segment lost 4 bases, leaving 5 bases of the junction unmatched. This CDR3 is built from 14 residues. In germline, CDR1 is MDHEN, CDR2 SYDVKM. CDR3 DNA sequence: TGTGCCAGCAGTTCGCAGGGGGCTGGAGAGACCCAGTACTTC. This translates into CASSSQGAGETQYF.